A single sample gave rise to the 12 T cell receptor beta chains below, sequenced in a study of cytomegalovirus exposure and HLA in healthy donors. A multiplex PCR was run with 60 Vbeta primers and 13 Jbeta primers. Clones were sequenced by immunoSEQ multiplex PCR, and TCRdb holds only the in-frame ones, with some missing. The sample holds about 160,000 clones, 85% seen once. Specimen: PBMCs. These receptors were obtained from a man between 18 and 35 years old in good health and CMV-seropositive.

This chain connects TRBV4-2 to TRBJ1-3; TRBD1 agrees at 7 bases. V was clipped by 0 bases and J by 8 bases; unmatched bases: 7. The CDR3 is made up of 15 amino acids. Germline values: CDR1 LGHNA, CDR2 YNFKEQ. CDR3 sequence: CASSQDDRAMDTIYF. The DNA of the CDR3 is TGTGCCAGCAGCCAAGACGACAGGGCTATGGACACCATATATTTT.

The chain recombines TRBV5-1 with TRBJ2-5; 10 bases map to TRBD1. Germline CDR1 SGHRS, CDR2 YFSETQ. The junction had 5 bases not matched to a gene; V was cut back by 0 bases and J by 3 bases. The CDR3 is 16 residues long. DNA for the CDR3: TGCGCCAGCAGCTTGGCTGTGACAGGGGGCGAAGAGACCCAGTACTTC. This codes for CASSLAVTGGEETQYF. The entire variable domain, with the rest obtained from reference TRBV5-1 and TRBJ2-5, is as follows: KAGVTQTPRYLIKTRGQQVTLSCSPISGHRSVSWYQQTPGQGLQFLFEYFSETQRNKGNFPGRFSGRQFSNSRSEMNVSTLELGDSALYLCASSLAVTGGEETQYFGPGTRLLVL.

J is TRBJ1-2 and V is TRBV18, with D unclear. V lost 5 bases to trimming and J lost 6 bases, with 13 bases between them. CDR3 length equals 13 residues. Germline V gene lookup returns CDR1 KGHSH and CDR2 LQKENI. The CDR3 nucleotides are TGTGCCAGCTCAGTTGACAAAGACGATGGCTACACCTTC. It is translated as CASSVDKDDGYTF.

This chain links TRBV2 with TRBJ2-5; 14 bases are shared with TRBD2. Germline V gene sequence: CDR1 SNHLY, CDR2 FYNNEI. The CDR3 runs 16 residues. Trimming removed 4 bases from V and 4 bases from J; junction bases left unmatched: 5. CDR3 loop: CASSAGLAGGGETQYF. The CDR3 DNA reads TGTGCCAGCAGTGCCGGACTAGCGGGGGGAGGAGAGACCCAGTACTTC.

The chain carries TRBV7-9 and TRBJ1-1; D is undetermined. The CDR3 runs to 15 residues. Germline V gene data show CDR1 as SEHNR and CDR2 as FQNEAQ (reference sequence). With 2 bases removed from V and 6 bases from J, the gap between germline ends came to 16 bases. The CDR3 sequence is CASSLIPQGRSEAFF. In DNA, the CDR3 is TGTGCCAGCAGCTTAATTCCACAAGGGAGGTCTGAAGCTTTCTTT. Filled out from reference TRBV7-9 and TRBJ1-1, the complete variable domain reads DTGVSQNPRHKITKRGQNVTFRCDPISEHNRLYWYRQTLGQGPEFLTYFQNEAQLEKSRLLSDRFSAERPKGSFSTLEIQRTEQGDSAMYLCASSLIPQGRSEAFFGQGTRLTVV.

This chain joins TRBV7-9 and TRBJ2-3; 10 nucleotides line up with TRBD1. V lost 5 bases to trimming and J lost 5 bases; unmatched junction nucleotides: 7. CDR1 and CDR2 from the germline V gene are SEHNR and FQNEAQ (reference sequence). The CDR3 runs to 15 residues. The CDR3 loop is CASSEGRDRGDTQYF. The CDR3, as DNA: TGTGCCAGCAGCGAAGGCCGGGACAGGGGAGATACGCAGTATTTT.

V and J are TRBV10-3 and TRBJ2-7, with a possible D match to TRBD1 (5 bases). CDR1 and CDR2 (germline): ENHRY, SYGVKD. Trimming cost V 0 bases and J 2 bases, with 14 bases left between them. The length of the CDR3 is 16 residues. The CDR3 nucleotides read TGTGCCATCAGTGAGTCGGATCGGCAGGGCCCCTACGAGCAGTACTTC. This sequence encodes CAISESDRQGPYEQYF.

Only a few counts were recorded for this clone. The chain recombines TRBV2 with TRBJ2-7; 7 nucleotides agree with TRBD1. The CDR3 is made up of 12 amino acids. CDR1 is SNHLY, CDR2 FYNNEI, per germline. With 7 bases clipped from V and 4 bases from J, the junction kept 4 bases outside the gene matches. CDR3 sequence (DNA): TGTGCCAGCACCGGGACAGTGTACGAGCAGTACTTC. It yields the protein CASTGTVYEQYF.

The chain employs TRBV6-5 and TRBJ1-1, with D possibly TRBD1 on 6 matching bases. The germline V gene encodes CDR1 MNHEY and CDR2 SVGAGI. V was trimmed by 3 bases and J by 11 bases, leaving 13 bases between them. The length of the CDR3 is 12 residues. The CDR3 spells CASSYEGGWAFF. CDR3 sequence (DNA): TGTGCCAGCAGTTATGAAGGGGGTTGGGCTTTCTTT.

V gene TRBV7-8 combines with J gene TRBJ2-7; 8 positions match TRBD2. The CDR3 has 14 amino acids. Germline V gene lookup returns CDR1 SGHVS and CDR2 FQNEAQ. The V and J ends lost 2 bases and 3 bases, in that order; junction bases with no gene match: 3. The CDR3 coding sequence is TGTGCCAGCAGCTTAAGGCTAGCGGGCTACGAGCAGTACTTC. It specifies CASSLRLAGYEQYF.

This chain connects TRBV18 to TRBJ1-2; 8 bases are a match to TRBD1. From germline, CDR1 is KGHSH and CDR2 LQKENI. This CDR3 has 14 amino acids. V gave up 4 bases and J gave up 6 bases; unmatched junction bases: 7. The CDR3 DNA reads TGTGCCAGCTCACAAACAGACAGGGGTGATGGCTACACCTTC. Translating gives CASSQTDRGDGYTF. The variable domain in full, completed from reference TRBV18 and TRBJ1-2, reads NAGVMQNPRHLVRRRGQEARLRCSPMKGHSHVYWYRQLPEEGLKFMVYLQKENIIDESGMPKERFSAEFPKEGPSILRIQQVVRGDSAAYFCASSQTDRGDGYTFGSGTRLTVV.

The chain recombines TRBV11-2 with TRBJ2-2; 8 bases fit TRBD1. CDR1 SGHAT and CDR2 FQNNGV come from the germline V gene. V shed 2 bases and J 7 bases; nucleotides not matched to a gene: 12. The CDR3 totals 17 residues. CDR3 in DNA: TGTGCCAGCAGCTTAATATCCGGACAGGGATTGATCGGGGAGCTGTTTTTT. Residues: CASSLISGQGLIGELFF.